The 6 T cell receptor beta chains listed next were all sequenced from one sample in a study of blood T cell repertoires in COVID-19. The assay was immunoSEQ multiplex PCR, and TCRdb's table has in-frame clones only and misses some. There are 250,000 to 400,000 clones in the sample; roughly 90% occur only once, and approximately 2.9% lies in the top ten. Sequencing used peripheral blood. These receptors came from a woman in her twenties or thirties with COVID-19, enrolled during active disease.

The chain carries TRBV19 and TRBJ1-1; D uncertain. Deletions cut 5 bases from V and 1 base from J, with 8 bases between. CDR1 is LNHDA, CDR2 SQIVND, per germline (reference sequence). This CDR3 comprises 13 residues. The CDR3: CASSAGRNTEAFF. The CDR3 DNA sequence: TGTGCCAGTAGTGCGGGCAGGAACACTGAAGCTTTCTTT. The complete variable domain, with remaining parts taken from reference TRBV19 and TRBJ1-1, reads DGGITQSPKYLFRKEGQNVTLSCEQNLNHDAMYWYRQDPGQGLRLIYYSQIVNDFQKGDIAEGYSVSREKKESFPLTVTSAQKNPTAFYLCASSAGRNTEAFFGQGTRLTVV.

The V and J genes are TRBV9 and TRBJ2-7; D is possibly TRBD1 (6 bases). Germline loops: CDR1 SGDLS, CDR2 YYNGEE. V gave up 0 bases and J gave up 1 base, with 11 bases separating them. The CDR3 runs to 15 residues. DNA of the CDR3: TGTGCCAGCAGCGTAGCATGGGGGCCGTCCTACGAGCAGTACTTC. Translation: CASSVAWGPSYEQYF. The full variable domain, rest sourced from reference TRBV9 and TRBJ2-7, is DSGVTQTPKHLITATGQRVTLRCSPRSGDLSVYWYQQSLDQGLQFLIQYYNGEERAKGNILERFSAQQFPDLHSELNLSSLELGDSALYFCASSVAWGPSYEQYFGPGTRLTVT.

The V call is TRBV6-1, the J call TRBJ1-5; D not resolved. Trimming stripped 3 bases from V and 0 bases from J, with 18 bases between. This CDR3 comprises 18 residues. Germline loops: CDR1 MNHNS, CDR2 SASEGT. Here the CDR3 reads CASSESTYQRYSNQPQHF. The CDR3 DNA sequence: TGTGCCAGCAGTGAGTCCACTTATCAGAGGTATAGCAATCAGCCCCAGCATTTT.

The chain carries TRBV6-4 and TRBJ2-2, with TRBD1 as a possible D gene (5 bases). V lost 6 bases to trimming and J lost 2 bases, with 10 bases between them. In germline, CDR1 is MRHNA, CDR2 SNTAGT. This CDR3 is 14 amino acids long. CDR3 residues: CASRLTVNTGELFF. CDR3 bases: TGTGCCAGCAGGTTGACAGTTAACACCGGGGAGCTGTTTTTT.

V is TRBV12-3 or TRBV12-4 and J is TRBJ1-5; a possible D gene is TRBD1 (5 bases). The CDR3 has 13 residues. Deletions cut 3 bases from V and 4 bases from J, with 7 bases between. The CDR3 sequence is CASSFRQNQPQHF. The CDR3 DNA follows: TGTGCCAGCAGTTTTAGACAGAATCAGCCCCAGCATTTT.

The V gene is TRBV4-1, the J gene TRBJ2-7; TRBD2 agrees at 8 bases. Trimming took 3 bases from V and 3 from J; bases not matched to a gene: 7. Germline CDR1 reads MGHRA; CDR2 reads YSYEKL. The CDR3 totals 15 residues. The CDR3 loop reads CASSHVLAGGYEQYF. In nucleotides, the CDR3 is TGCGCCAGCAGCCACGTTCTAGCGGGCGGCTACGAGCAGTACTTC.